Listed here are 6 T cell receptor beta chains from one sample, sequenced in a study of vaccination effects on CD4 cells after COVID-19 (dated 2022 in TCRdb). To identify antigen-specific CD4+ T cell clonotypes by their expansion, the ViraFEST assay first stimulated PBMC with viral peptide pools and then applied TCR sequencing. After more than nine days of culture, CD4+ T cells were isolated with the EasySep CD4+ T cell isolation kit. PCR-confirmed SARS-CoV-2 infection had occurred in convalescent patients between March and December 2020, before the Alpha, Beta and Delta variants emerged in the United States. Libraries were prepared through the immunoSEQ multiplex PCR assay. This is the immuneACCESS table as TCRdb keeps it, with only in-frame sequences that have V and J called. A part of the clones is gone; compared with another copy, unresolved V genes explain less than half, and the rest is unexplained. This sample is represented by about 33,000 clones; about two thirds of them were singletons. The top ten clonotypes cover about a sixth of the sample.

Their antigen targets remain unknown. The source was CD4+ T cells from PBMCs cultured with HCoV-NL63 spike peptides, collected before COVID-19 vaccination. Reading the label with the study, this specimen's cell subset or site is: HCoV-NL63 spike overlapping peptide pool stimulation. The receptors here all came from a human donor who had a prior SARS-CoV-2 infection.

The chain employs TRBV7-2 and TRBJ1-2, with D unclear. V was clipped by 2 bases and J by 4 bases, with 8 bases between them. The CDR3 runs to 13 residues. The germline gives CDR1 SGHTA, CDR2 FQGNSA. Here the CDR3 reads CASSLTQFYGYTF. CDR3 DNA: TGTGCCAGCAGCTTAACGCAGTTCTATGGCTACACCTTC.

The chain is built from TRBV19 and TRBJ1-4; 7 bases fit TRBD1. The CDR3 sequence is 15 residues long. Trimming at V came to 5 bases and at J to 0 bases, leaving 3 bases not matched to a gene. Germline V gene data show CDR1 as LNHDA and CDR2 as SQIVND (reference sequence). For the CDR3, the DNA is TGTGCCAGTAGTGACCAGGGGGCAACTAATGAAAAACTGTTTTTT. It is translated as CASSDQGATNEKLFF. The full variable domain, in which reference TRBV19 and TRBJ1-4 provide the parts outside the CDR3, is DGGITQSPKYLFRKEGQNVTLSCEQNLNHDAMYWYRQDPGQGLRLIYYSQIVNDFQKGDIAEGYSVSREKKESFPLTVTSAQKNPTAFYLCASSDQGATNEKLFFGSGTQLSVL.

This clone was counted only a few times. The J gene is TRBJ2-2, the V gene TRBV5-1; D ambiguous. The CDR3 contains 14 residues. V was shortened by 2 bases and J by 2 bases, with 7 bases between the two germline ends. Germline assignment: CDR1 SGHRS and CDR2 YFSETQ. The DNA for the CDR3 is TGCGCCAGCAGCTTAGAACTCAACACCGGGGAGCTGTTTTTT. It codes for CASSLELNTGELFF.

V usage is TRBV5-3 and J usage is TRBJ2-3; 8 positions match TRBD2. TRBV5-3 is recorded as an ORF, its role being uncertain. The CDR3 runs 14 residues. Trimming cost V 4 bases and J 1 base; bases outside gene matches: 2. The CDR3 region is CARSVTSGTDTQYF. In DNA form, the CDR3 reads TGTGCCAGAAGCGTGACTAGCGGCACAGATACGCAGTATTTT.

This clone occurred a few times. Its ends do not fully match the called genes, so a read error is possible. This chain connects TRBV7-7 to TRBJ2-1; 9 positions agree with TRBD2. Germline CDR1 and CDR2: SSHAT and FNYEAQ (reference sequence). The CDR3 loop spans 15 amino acids. The CDR3 DNA sequence: TGTGCTAGCAGCTTAGGTCTAGCGGGAACGCATGAGCAGTTCTTC. Its protein product is CASSLGLAGTHEQFF.

V is TRBV7-2 and J is TRBJ2-7; D is tentatively TRBD1 or TRBD2 (6 bases each). Germline values: CDR1 SGHTA, CDR2 FQGNSA. This CDR3 is 15 amino acids long. V dropped 4 bases and J dropped 3 bases, with 16 bases sitting between them. In nucleotides, the CDR3 is TGTGCCAGCAGCTCCCGGTCGGGGGCCAACTACGAGCAGTACTTC. Translating it yields CASSSRSGANYEQYF.